This is a list of T cell receptor beta chains from one sample in a study of T cell responses to AZD1222 COVID-19 vaccine. Some clones are missing from TCRdb's copy, which holds only in-frame ones; the method was immunoSEQ multiplex PCR. The sample holds some 120,000 clones; around 82% are singletons and the top ten take approximately 9.4%. The starting material was peripheral blood, obtained on day 0 of AZD1222 vaccination. These receptors originate from an adult in good health. CDR3s include the opening cysteine and the closing phenylalanine or tryptophan. A D gene is named only where the DNA matches it firmly. The size field is filled for only some rows; it gives once, few, many or a size class.

CDR3 DNA: TGTGCCAGTTCCCGCGCCGCGGGGGGGCTTAGCGGGGAGCTGTTTTTT
CDR3 protein: CASSRAAGGLSGELFF
V gene: TRBV7-6
clone size: .
J gene: TRBJ2-2
D gene: TRBD2

CDR3 DNA: TGTGCCAGCAGTCCCGCTAGTAATGAAAAACTGTTTTTT
CDR3 protein: CASSPASNEKLFF
V gene: TRBV12-3/TRBV12-4
clone size: once
J gene: TRBJ1-4
D gene: .

CDR3 DNA: TGTGCCAGTACCCTCTTTGGGGATATTTCCTATGGCTACACCTTC
CDR3 protein: CASTLFGDISYGYTF
V gene: TRBV19
clone size: .
J gene: TRBJ1-2
D gene: .

CDR3 DNA: TGCGCCAGCAGCTCTGACGGGGGCAATCAGCCCCAGCATTTT
CDR3 protein: CASSSDGGNQPQHF
V gene: TRBV5-1
clone size: .
J gene: TRBJ1-5
D gene: .

CDR3 DNA: TGTGCCAGCAGCTTAGAGGTGAACACCGGGGAGCTGTTTTTT
CDR3 protein: CASSLEVNTGELFF
V gene: TRBV7-2
clone size: .
J gene: TRBJ2-2
D gene: .

CDR3 DNA: TGTGCCAGCTCACCGAACAGGGGATTCTATGGCTACACCTTC
CDR3 protein: CASSPNRGFYGYTF
V gene: TRBV18
clone size: .
J gene: TRBJ1-2
D gene: TRBD1

CDR3 DNA: TGTGCCAGCAGGAAACAGTACAATGAGCAGTTCTTC
CDR3 protein: CASRKQYNEQFF
V gene: TRBV27
clone size: .
J gene: TRBJ2-1
D gene: .

CDR3 DNA: TGTGCCAGCAGCGTGTCCCAGGGAGGAGAAGGCTACACCTTC
CDR3 protein: CASSVSQGGEGYTF
V gene: TRBV2
clone size: few
J gene: TRBJ1-2
D gene: .

CDR3 DNA: TGTGCCAGCAGCGTAGCTACTAATGAAAAACTGTTTTTT
CDR3 protein: CASSVATNEKLFF
V gene: TRBV9
clone size: medium-sized
J gene: TRBJ1-4
D gene: .

CDR3 DNA: TGTGCCAGCAGCTTGGGACAGGGCCCAAGGATGAACACTGAAGCTTTCTTT
CDR3 protein: CASSLGQGPRMNTEAFF
V gene: TRBV5-4
clone size: .
J gene: TRBJ1-1
D gene: TRBD1

CDR3 DNA: TGTGCCAGTAGTCCCGGGACAGGGGGGCATCAGCCCCAGCATTTT
CDR3 protein: CASSPGTGGHQPQHF
V gene: TRBV19
clone size: .
J gene: TRBJ1-5
D gene: TRBD1

CDR3 DNA: TGTGCCAGCAGGCACAGGGTCGGGTCCTACAATGAGCAGTTCTTC
CDR3 protein: CASRHRVGSYNEQFF
V gene: TRBV5-5
clone size: .
J gene: TRBJ2-1
D gene: .

CDR3 DNA: TGCGCCAGCACTCTCGCACTAGCGGGAGGGGGTGAGCAGTTCTTC
CDR3 protein: CASTLALAGGGEQFF
V gene: TRBV5-1
clone size: .
J gene: TRBJ2-1
D gene: TRBD2

CDR3 DNA: TGTGCCAGCAGCAAGGGACAGGGTTATTCACCCCTCCACTTT
CDR3 protein: CASSKGQGYSPLHF
V gene: TRBV9
clone size: few
J gene: TRBJ1-6
D gene: TRBD1

CDR3 DNA: TGTGCCAGCAGGACGGGAGGCTCGAATGAGCAGTTCTTC
CDR3 protein: CASRTGGSNEQFF
V gene: TRBV28
clone size: .
J gene: TRBJ2-1
D gene: TRBD2

CDR3 DNA: TGTGCCACCAGCAGAGTGGCTAGCGCCTACAATGAGCAGTTCTTC
CDR3 protein: CATSRVASAYNEQFF
V gene: TRBV15
clone size: .
J gene: TRBJ2-1
D gene: .